This T cell receptor beta chain was sequenced in a study of T cells expressing NK-cell markers. The CDR3 loop spans 14 amino acids. Germline CDR1 and CDR2: SGHAT and FQNNGV. Each CDR3 protein gets one entry in TCRdb, which reprocessed the 5' RACE reads and gives no DNA. The sample totals some 280,000 distinct CDR3 sequences. The chain joins TRBV11-2 to TRBJ2-1. Sequencing was performed on blood T cells: a sorted CD56 or NKG2C T cell subset, CD4+ or CD8+ T cells, or bulk PBMC T cells (not recorded which). This receptor was taken from a man between 18 and 35 years old in good health. CDR3 protein: CASSLVEVYNEQFF.